The clone carrying this T cell receptor (beta chain) occurred a few times. The data originate from a study of blood T cell repertoires in COVID-19. Study in general: Sources were T cells, B-cell-depleted T cells, or PBMCs; the material itself was cDNA or gDNA.

CDR1 KGHSH and CDR2 LQKENI come from the germline V gene. The V gene lost 2 bases and the J gene lost 2 bases, with 6 bases spanning the gap. The CDR3 consists of 13 residues. The method was immunoSEQ multiplex PCR; TCRdb's version includes in-frame clones alone and lacks a portion of them. The sample lists hundreds of thousands of clones, approximately 82% occurring once. The sequenced sample was peripheral blood. The rearrangement links TRBV18 to TRBJ1-1, with D uncertain. This clonotype was sampled from a woman older than 75 with active or convalescent COVID-19. The CDR3 DNA reads as TGTGCCAGCTCACCAGACACCAACACTGAAGCTTTCTTT. Translating it yields CASSPDTNTEAFF.